The clone carrying this T cell receptor beta chain was seen once. The data stem from a study of sequential checkpoint blockade in melanoma. The overall study: First-line arms were nivolumab then ipilimumab, or the reverse, randomized 1:1.

Treatment specified: randomized to nivolumab then ipilimumab (arm A) or the reverse (arm B). Live CD3+CD8+ CD19− CD56− cells were sorted from PBMCs. The ends were cut back, 3 bases at V and 6 bases at J, with 12 bases in the middle. CDR3 length equals 14 residues. CDR1 is MNHEY and CDR2 is SMNVEV in the germline V gene (reference sequence). Produced via immunoSEQ multiplex PCR; TCRdb's table is partial and in-frame only. The table includes over 15,000 clones, approximately 74% detected once. The clonotype originates from a human donor with melanoma. The chain joins TRBV27 to TRBJ1-5; D remains unclear. Sequenced here: CD8+ T cells sorted from blood (inferred from file names), sampled from a patient given nivolumab and ipilimumab in sequence. The CDR3 nucleotides are TGTGCCAGCAGTTTGGGAGGGTCGGCTCAGCCCCAGCATTTT. Its protein product is CASSLGGSAQPQHF.